This T cell receptor beta chain appears in the sequencing data of a study of cytomegalovirus exposure and HLA in healthy donors. Findings and caveats of the study: Sequences of the TCR beta chain were said to predict the HLA-A and HLA-B alleles of most subjects accurately.

Trimming removed 2 bases from V and 7 bases from J, with 14 bases in between. The CDR3 extends over 14 amino acids. Germline V gene lookup returns CDR1 MNHEY and CDR2 SVGAGI. The PCR ran on 60 Vbeta and 13 Jbeta primers. In the study's own analysis: Later, 65 million to 90 million unique TCR beta chains were counted in an analysis, and about 10 million of them were shared. This table comes from immunoSEQ multiplex PCR, and its TCRdb copy is limited to in-frame clones, with some not included. V and J calls and clone size follow that table, whereas D and trimming were derived from the DNA. The sample lists roughly 150,000 clones, about 88% occurring once. This clone was seen a few times. As yet, its antigen is unknown.

The chain uses TRBV6-5 and TRBJ1-1; the D is unclear. The source is a man aged 25-45 years in good health and CMV-seropositive. The sample was PBMCs. DNA of the CDR3: TGTGCCAGCAGTTACCAGCTGGGAGCTCTTGAAGCTTTCTTT. Protein sequence: CASSYQLGALEAFF.